This T cell receptor (beta chain) was identified during a study of T cells after yellow fever vaccination. Study-level background: Each low-cell-number fraction was prepared by means of SMART-Seq v4 Ultra Low Input. Broader study findings: In post-booster samples, most primary-vaccination clones reappeared (approximately 95% CD4, 88% CD8).

There are many counts of this clonotype. The antigen is undetermined. Researchers made TCR cDNA using 5'RACE template switching, and this step added a universal primer site and UMIs. TCRdb independently ran MiXCR on the 5' RACE reads; one entry per CDR3 protein. The sample lists 120,000 or so distinct CDR3 sequences; 7.2% were seen once. Per the germline V gene, CDR1 is MDHEN and CDR2 is SYDVKM. The CDR3 sequence is 17 residues long. V lost 6 bases to trimming and J lost 2 bases, with 20 bases between them. The source of this sequence is a man between 18 and 29 years old who received the YFV17D yellow fever vaccine. The chain links TRBV28 to TRBJ2-1; D may correspond to TRBD1 or TRBD2 (5 bases each). The sequencing used CD4+ T cells sorted from PBMCs, collected about 49 days after the first yellow fever vaccination. This chain's CDR3 is CASSHEGTRTPYNEQFF. The DNA of the CDR3 is TGTGCCAGCAGCCACGAGGGGACGAGGACTCCCTACAATGAGCAGTTCTTC.